This passage covers 14 T cell receptor beta chains from one sample sequenced in a study of PD-L1 blockade in urothelial cancer. Assay used: immunoSEQ multiplex PCR; TCRdb lists only in-frame clones, some missing. The profile shows tens of thousands of clones, more than 75% of them singletons. Sequencing was performed on PBMCs, taken around atezolizumab (anti-PD-L1) treatment. These receptors all come from a man aged 65 to 79 with urothelial cancer.

J is TRBJ2-1 and V is TRBV18, with a weak D call TRBD1 (5 bases). V lost 1 base and J lost 4, with 5 bases in between. CDR3 length: 13 amino acids. The germline gives CDR1 KGHSH, CDR2 LQKENI. Written as DNA, the CDR3 is TGTGCCAGCTCACCACAGGGGTACAATGAGCAGTTCTTC. It encodes CASSPQGYNEQFF.

J is TRBJ2-7 and V is TRBV19; 7 bases match TRBD1. This CDR3 is 14 amino acids long. V shed 5 bases and J 4 bases; nucleotides not matched to a gene: 8. In germline, CDR1 is LNHDA, CDR2 SQIVND (reference sequence). CDR3 region: CASSARQGRYEQYF. In DNA, the CDR3 is TGTGCCAGTAGTGCCCGACAGGGTCGGTACGAGCAGTACTTC.

This sequence joins TRBV27 and TRBJ2-3; maybe TRBD1 (6 bases). Deletions cut 8 bases from V and 4 bases from J, with 13 bases between. Per germline, CDR1 MNHEY and CDR2 SMNVEV (reference sequence). The length of the CDR3 is 13 residues. The DNA for the CDR3 is TGTGCCAGCGGGACAAAGGGGGCAGATACGCAGTATTTT. Its translation: CASGTKGADTQYF.

The chain has TRBV7-2 and TRBJ2-2, with TRBD2 as a possible D gene (6 bases). The V gene lost 1 base and the J gene lost 4 bases, with 10 bases spanning the gap. Germline V gene sequence: CDR1 SGHTA, CDR2 FQGNSA. This CDR3 is 15 amino acids long. As DNA, the CDR3 is TGTGCCAGCAGCTTAGGAGGCGGGACCACCGGGGAGCTGTTTTTT. It is translated as CASSLGGGTTGELFF. Variable domain in full (rest from reference TRBV7-2 and TRBJ2-2): GAGVSQSPSNKVTEKGKDVELRCDPISGHTALYWYRQSLGQGLEFLIYFQGNSAPDKSGLPSDRFSAERTGGSVSTLTIQRTQQEDSAVYLCASSLGGGTTGELFFGEGSRLTVL.

The DNA for the CDR3 is TGTGCCAGCAGTGACCTGGCGGGAGGCTCCTACGAGCAGTACTTC. This sequence encodes CASSDLAGGSYEQYF. This chain uses TRBV4-2 with TRBJ2-7; 8 bases are a match to TRBD2. Germline V lookup: CDR1 LGHNA, CDR2 YNFKEQ. The CDR3 length is 15 residues. The trim removed 6 bases at V and 0 bases at J, leaving 7 bases unmatched.

The rearrangement links TRBV28 to TRBJ2-2; tentative D call: TRBD2 (5 bases). V was pared by 0 bases and J by 5 bases, with 13 bases between. The CDR3 is 16 amino acids. The germline V gene encodes CDR1 MDHEN and CDR2 SYDVKM. CDR3 nucleotide sequence: TGTGCCAGCAGTTTATGGTCTAGCCCACATACCGGGGAGCTGTTTTTT. Amino acids: CASSLWSSPHTGELFF.

The CDR3 nucleotides read TGTGCCAGTAGTATAGGGGGGGGCTGGCTGATTCCCGGGGAGCTGTTTTTT. This translates into CASSIGGGWLIPGELFF. V usage is TRBV19 and J usage is TRBJ2-2; D perhaps matches TRBD2 (7 bases). Trimming took 1 base from V and 6 from J, leaving 18 bases between them. This CDR3 has 17 amino acids. CDR1 is LNHDA and CDR2 is SQIVND in the germline V gene (reference sequence).

This clone was counted between two and nine times. The V gene is TRBV2, the J gene TRBJ2-2; D possibly corresponds to TRBD2 (5 bases). Trimming removed 3 bases at V and 5 bases at J, with 16 bases between. The CDR3 runs 16 residues. Germline V CDR1 and CDR2: SNHLY, FYNNEI. CDR3 residues: CASSDPAGVGTGELFF. The CDR3 DNA sequence: TGTGCCAGCAGTGATCCGGCCGGGGTGGGTACCGGGGAGCTGTTTTTT. Supplemented by reference TRBV2 and TRBJ2-2, the full variable domain reads EPEVTQTPSHQVTQMGQEVILRCVPISNHLYFYWYRQILGQKVEFLVSFYNNEISEKSEIFDDQFSVERPDGSNFTLKIRSTKLEDSAMYFCASSDPAGVGTGELFFGEGSRLTVL.

The J gene is TRBJ1-1, the V gene TRBV7-9; D not certain. Trimming took off 2 bases at V and 0 bases at J, with 7 bases between the two ends. Germline V gene lookup returns CDR1 SEHNR and CDR2 FQNEAQ (reference sequence). The CDR3 extends over 14 amino acids. DNA of the CDR3: TGTGCCAGCAGCTTAACCTCAGTGAACACTGAAGCTTTCTTT. This gives the protein CASSLTSVNTEAFF.

The chain uses TRBV9 and TRBJ2-7; 8 positions agree with TRBD1. This CDR3 has 12 residues. The V gene's germline CDR1 is SGDLS and CDR2 YYNGEE. V shed 4 bases and J 5 bases; nucleotides not matched to a gene: 2. In nucleotides, the CDR3 is TGTGCCAGCAGCACACAGGGGGACGAGCAGTACTTC. Amino acid sequence: CASSTQGDEQYF.

The chain is built from TRBV28 and TRBJ1-2, with 8 bases identical to TRBD1. V gave up 5 bases and J gave up 1 base; unmatched junction bases: 6. Germline V lookup: CDR1 MDHEN, CDR2 SYDVKM. CDR3 length: 15 amino acids. The CDR3: CASSGGQDFNYGYTF. The CDR3 DNA sequence: TGTGCCAGCAGTGGGGGACAGGACTTTAACTATGGCTACACCTTC.

In its sample, this clone was seen once. The chain is built from TRBV4-2 and TRBJ2-3, with 8 bases aligning to TRBD1. Trimming removed 0 bases from V and 4 bases from J; junction bases left unmatched: 12. The CDR3 contains 18 residues. Germline CDR1 and CDR2: LGHNA and YNFKEQ. The CDR3 DNA sequence: TGTGCCAGCAGCCAAGAGAACAGGGCAGGGGGCGTCTCAGATACGCAGTATTTT. Protein sequence: CASSQENRAGGVSDTQYF.

The chain uses TRBV4-2 and TRBJ2-7; 8 nucleotides match TRBD1. V lost 2 bases to trimming and J lost 3 bases; unmatched junction nucleotides: 3. CDR1 and CDR2 from the germline V gene are LGHNA and YNFKEQ. This CDR3 is built from 14 residues. In DNA form, the CDR3 reads TGTGCCAGCAGCCAACCCGACAGGGGCTACGAGCAGTACTTC. Translating gives CASSQPDRGYEQYF.

The gene calls are TRBV9 and TRBJ2-1; 12 bases agree with TRBD2. This CDR3 contains 16 residues. J gave up 3 bases and V 3 bases, and 4 bases lay outside the gene matches. CDR1 and CDR2 (germline): SGDLS, YYNGEE. As DNA, the CDR3 is TGTGCCAGCAGCGGACTAGCGGGAGAAAGCTACAATGAGCAGTTCTTC. Translated: CASSGLAGESYNEQFF.